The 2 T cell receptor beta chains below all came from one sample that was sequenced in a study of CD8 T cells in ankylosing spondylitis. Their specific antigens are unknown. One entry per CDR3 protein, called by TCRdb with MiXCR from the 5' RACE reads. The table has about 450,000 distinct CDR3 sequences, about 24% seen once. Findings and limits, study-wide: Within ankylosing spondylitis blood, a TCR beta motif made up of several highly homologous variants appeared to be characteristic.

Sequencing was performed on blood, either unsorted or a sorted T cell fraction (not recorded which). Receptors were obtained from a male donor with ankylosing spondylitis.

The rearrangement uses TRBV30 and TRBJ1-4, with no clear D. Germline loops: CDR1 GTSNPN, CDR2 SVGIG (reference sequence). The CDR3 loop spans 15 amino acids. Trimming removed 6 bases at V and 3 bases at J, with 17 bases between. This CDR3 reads CACGRESLPNEKLFF. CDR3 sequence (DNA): TGTGCCTGCGGACGCGAGTCCCTTCCTAATGAAAAACTGTTTTTT. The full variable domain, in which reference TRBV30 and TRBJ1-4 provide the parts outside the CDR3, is SQTIHQWPATLVQPVGSPLSLECTVEGTSNPNLYWYRQAAGRGLQLLFYSVGIGQISSEVPQNLSASRPQDRQFILSSKKLLLSDSGFYLCACGRESLPNEKLFFGSGTQLSVL.

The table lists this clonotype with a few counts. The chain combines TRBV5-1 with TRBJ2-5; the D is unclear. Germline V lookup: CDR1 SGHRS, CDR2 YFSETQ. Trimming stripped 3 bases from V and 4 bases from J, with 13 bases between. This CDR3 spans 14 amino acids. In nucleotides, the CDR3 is TGCGCCAGCAGCTGGGGAAAGCCGGGAGAGACCCAGTACTTC. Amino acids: CASSWGKPGETQYF. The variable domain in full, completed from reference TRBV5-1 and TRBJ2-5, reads KAGVTQTPRYLIKTRGQQVTLSCSPISGHRSVSWYQQTPGQGLQFLFEYFSETQRNKGNFPGRFSGRQFSNSRSEMNVSTLELGDSALYLCASSWGKPGETQYFGPGTRLLVL.